The 28 T cell receptor beta chains reported below all come from one sample, sequenced in a study of early T cells in non-severe SARS-CoV-2 infection. TCRdb redid the calling of the 5' RACE reads with MiXCR, one entry per CDR3 protein. The table records roughly 81,000 distinct CDR3 sequences, 9.5% to 13% of them present only once. Material: whole blood. The source of these receptors is an adult who was a healthcare worker with PCR-confirmed SARS-CoV-2 infection or an uninfected control (not recorded which).

The rearrangement uses TRBV12-3 or TRBV12-4 and TRBJ2-7; maybe TRBD1 (6 bases). The V and J ends lost 4 bases and 2 bases respectively, with 9 bases between them. The CDR3 is made up of 13 amino acids. The CDR3 coding sequence is TGTGCCAGCAGTTCACAGGGCCCCTACGAGCAGTACTTC. The encoded protein is CASSSQGPYEQYF.

This clonotype was recorded a few times. The chain joins TRBV28 to TRBJ2-5; 7 positions agree with TRBD1. The trim removed 6 bases at V and 1 base at J, leaving 17 bases unmatched. The CDR3 runs 18 residues. CDR1 and CDR2 (germline): MDHEN, SYDVKM. The CDR3 spells CASRQTAGGSRPQETQYF. The CDR3 region has the DNA TGTGCCAGCAGGCAGACCGCAGGGGGTTCCCGGCCCCAAGAGACCCAGTACTTC.

The rearrangement joins TRBV11-3 to TRBJ2-3; D remains ambiguous. V was clipped by 5 bases and J by 3 bases, with 15 bases between them. The CDR3 extends over 15 amino acids. Germline V gene lookup returns CDR1 SGHNT and CDR2 YENEEA. In DNA, the CDR3 is TGTGCCAGCAGCCGACCCCCAAAGCGTACAGATACGCAGTATTTT. Protein sequence: CASSRPPKRTDTQYF.

This clonotype was recorded a few times. This chain uses TRBV10-2 with TRBJ1-1; D ambiguous. This CDR3 region has 13 residues. Germline assignment: CDR1 WSHSY and CDR2 SAAADI. Deletions cut 3 bases from V and 1 base from J, with 6 bases between. The CDR3 here is CASSEDRNTEAFF. The CDR3 region has the DNA TGCGCCAGCAGTGAAGATAGGAACACTGAAGCTTTCTTT.

This clonotype was recorded at least ten times. This chain links TRBV6-8 with TRBJ1-5; possibly TRBD1 for D (6 bases). Germline CDR1 reads MNHGY; CDR2 reads SAAAGT. Trimming removed 6 bases at V and 2 bases at J, with 17 bases between. This CDR3 is built from 16 residues. CDR3 DNA: TGTGCCAGCAGAAAGGGGGGGGCAGACGGCAATCAGCCCCAGCATTTT. Amino acid sequence: CASRKGGADGNQPQHF.

This clonotype was seen repeatedly, ten times or more. V gene TRBV6-5 combines with J gene TRBJ2-2; D is unclear. Trimming removed 2 bases from V and 0 bases from J, with 10 bases in between. There are 16 residues in the CDR3. The germline CDR1 and CDR2 sequences are MNHEY and SVGAGI. CDR3 sequence: CASSYNRRTNTGELFF. CDR3 in DNA: TGTGCCAGCAGTTACAATCGGCGGACGAACACCGGGGAGCTGTTTTTT.

Only a few counts were recorded for this clonotype. The chain recombines TRBV12-3 or TRBV12-4 with TRBJ2-2; D possibly corresponds to TRBD2 (6 bases). Between the trimmed V and J ends, which lost 10 bases and 5 bases, there was a span of 17 bases. The CDR3 contains 14 residues. The CDR3 loop reads CATPGSQGTGELFF. CDR3 DNA sequence: TGTGCCACACCCGGGAGCCAAGGGACCGGGGAGCTGTTTTTT.

This clonotype was recorded a few times. This chain links TRBV11-2 with TRBJ2-7; D gene unclear. Trimming took 1 base from V and 2 from J, leaving 6 bases between them. The length of the CDR3 is 13 residues. The germline V gene encodes CDR1 SGHAT and CDR2 FQNNGV. The CDR3 DNA sequence: TGTGCCAGCAGCTTAGGTGGGCCCTACGAGCAGTACTTC. This gives the protein CASSLGGPYEQYF.

This clonotype was picked up many times. The chain couples TRBV30 to TRBJ2-7; D is possibly TRBD2 (6 bases). The V end lost 2 bases, the J end lost 2 bases, and 16 bases lay between the germline ends. CDR1 and CDR2 (germline): GTSNPN, SVGIG (reference sequence). The CDR3 totals 15 residues. The CDR3 DNA sequence: TGTGCCTGGAGTTGGCGGTTGCGGGACCCCTACGAGCAGTACTTC. Amino acid sequence: CAWSWRLRDPYEQYF.

This clonotype was seen repeatedly, ten times or more. V gene TRBV7-9 combines with J gene TRBJ1-1; 10 bases map to TRBD1. V shed 1 base, J shed 1 base, and the junction held 6 bases outside the gene matches. This CDR3 is 17 amino acids long. Germline CDR1 is SEHNR and CDR2 is FQNEAQ (reference sequence). CDR3 protein: CASSLVRTGGTNTEAFF. The CDR3 DNA follows: TGTGCCAGCAGCTTAGTTCGGACAGGGGGAACGAACACTGAAGCTTTCTTT.

With regard to this clonotype: With a much larger clone just one base away, this may be a read error. V gene TRBV5-1 combines with J gene TRBJ2-3; 8 bases line up with TRBD2. Trimming removed 0 bases from V and 2 bases from J; junction bases left unmatched: 5. Germline CDR1 SGHRS, CDR2 YFSETQ. This CDR3 is 16 amino acids long. As DNA, the CDR3 is TGCGCCAGCAGCTTGGGTGTGCGGGGGGCCACAGATACGCAGTATTTT. Encoded protein: CASSLGVRGATDTQYF.

The sample holds many counts of this clonotype. The chain has TRBV20-1 and TRBJ2-5, with a weak D call TRBD2 (6 bases). Germline lookup yields CDR1 DFQATT and CDR2 SNEGSKA (reference sequence). This CDR3 comprises 15 residues. Trimming removed 3 bases at V and 1 base at J, with 15 bases between. The chain's CDR3 is CSARTRRGSQETQYF. For the CDR3, the DNA is TGCAGTGCTAGGACCCGACGGGGGTCCCAAGAGACCCAGTACTTC.

The rearrangement links TRBV27 to TRBJ1-5, with D tentatively TRBD1 (6 bases). The CDR3 has 13 amino acids. Germline V CDR1 and CDR2: MNHEY, SMNVEV (reference sequence). Trimming shortened V by 3 bases and J by 6 bases, and 9 bases separated the two germline ends. This CDR3 is CASSFRGAQPQHF. The CDR3 DNA sequence: TGTGCCAGCAGTTTTCGGGGGGCTCAGCCCCAGCATTTT.

This clonotype occurred many times. This sequence joins TRBV18 and TRBJ1-5, with D uncertain. V was trimmed by 2 bases and J by 2 bases, leaving 13 bases between them. Germline V gene data show CDR1 as KGHSH and CDR2 as LQKENI. The CDR3 is 16 residues long. The CDR3 here is CASSPFLGIGNQPQHF. The CDR3 bases are TGTGCCAGCTCACCATTTTTAGGTATTGGCAATCAGCCCCAGCATTTT.

In its sample, this clonotype was seen many times. The chain carries TRBV27 and TRBJ2-5, with unresolved D. This CDR3 spans 11 amino acids. V was shortened by 4 bases and J by 4 bases, with 4 bases between the two germline ends. Germline V gene lookup returns CDR1 MNHEY and CDR2 SMNVEV (reference sequence). The CDR3 DNA follows: TGTGCCAGCAGTTCCAGAGAGACCCAGTACTTC. Its protein is CASSSRETQYF.

Ten or more counts support this clonotype. The rearrangement links TRBV28 to TRBJ1-2; 9 bases are a match to TRBD1. Germline CDR1 reads MDHEN; CDR2 reads SYDVKM. V lost 3 bases, J lost 5 bases, and 10 bases stayed unmatched. The CDR3 runs to 16 residues. For the CDR3, the DNA is TGTGCCAGCAGTTTCCCCGTCCGGACAGGGGAGTATGGCTACACCTTC. Amino acids: CASSFPVRTGEYGYTF.

This clonotype has just a few counts. The J gene is TRBJ2-7, the V gene TRBV29-1; D unresolved. V lost 7 bases and J 8 bases, leaving 21 bases between the germline ends. The CDR3 is 13 residues long. CDR1 is SQVTM and CDR2 is ANQGSEA in the germline V gene. CDR3 nucleotides: TGCAGCGCCTTCTTAGGTGACCTACGTAAGCAGTACTTC. Translated, it gives CSAFLGDLRKQYF.

The chain carries TRBV11-3 and TRBJ2-2; D gene ambiguous. The germline V gene has CDR1 SGHNT and CDR2 YENEEA. Between the trimmed V and J ends, which lost 5 bases and 7 bases, there was a span of 14 bases. The CDR3 runs to 14 residues. CDR3 protein: CASSPRASLGELFF. The DNA for the CDR3 is TGTGCCAGCAGCCCCCGAGCGTCGCTCGGGGAGCTGTTTTTT.

The chain combines TRBV29-1 with TRBJ2-1; possibly TRBD2 for D (6 bases). Germline V gene data show CDR1 as SQVTM and CDR2 as ANQGSEA. CDR3 length: 12 residues. The V gene lost 6 bases and the J gene lost 8 bases, with 14 bases spanning the gap. This chain's CDR3 is CSVPLAFYEQFF. CDR3 sequence (DNA): TGCAGCGTGCCCCTAGCGTTCTATGAGCAGTTCTTC.

Ten or more counts support this clonotype. The chain carries TRBV6-1 and TRBJ2-3, with D possibly being TRBD2 (6 bases). With 0 bases removed from V and 3 bases from J, the gap between germline ends came to 10 bases. Per germline, CDR1 MNHNS and CDR2 SASEGT. The CDR3 contains 15 residues. This CDR3 reads CASSEARAGTDTQYF. The CDR3, as DNA: TGTGCCAGCAGTGAAGCGCGGGCGGGGACAGATACGCAGTATTTT.

This clonotype was recorded at least ten times. CDR3 protein: CASSLEGNYGYTF. The CDR3 DNA sequence: TGTGCCAGCAGCTTAGAAGGAAACTATGGCTACACCTTC. This sequence joins TRBV11-1 and TRBJ1-2; D gene ambiguous. The CDR3 covers 13 residues. Germline V gene sequence: CDR1 SGHAT, CDR2 FQDESV (reference sequence). The V end lost 1 base, the J end lost 2 bases, and 5 bases lay between the germline ends.

This clonotype occurred a few times. CDR3 loop: CAFSFDRRNSPLHF. The CDR3 coding sequence is TGTGCCTTTAGTTTTGACAGGAGGAATTCACCCCTCCACTTT. The rearrangement joins TRBV28 to TRBJ1-6; D may be TRBD1 (6 bases). This CDR3 is built from 14 residues. V lost 11 bases, J lost 7 bases, and 18 bases lay in between. Germline V gene lookup returns CDR1 MDHEN and CDR2 SYDVKM. Full variable domain (missing parts from reference TRBV28 and TRBJ1-6): DVKVTQSSRYLVKRTGEKVFLECVQDMDHENMFWYRQDPGLGLRLIYFSYDVKMKEKGDIPEGYSVSREKKERFSLILESASTNQTSMYLCAFSFDRRNSPLHFGNGTRLTVT.

Ten or more counts support this clonotype. The junction and the germline gene differ at one end; a read error may be behind it. The genes are TRBV20-1 and TRBJ2-3; 13 bases are shared with TRBD2. CDR3 length: 16 residues. Germline CDR1 DFQATT, CDR2 SNEGSKA (reference sequence). CDR3 amino acids: CSTSGRASAVTDTQYF. The DNA for the CDR3 is TGCAGTACTAGCGGGAGGGCCTCAGCCGTAACAGATACGCAGTATTTT.

In its sample, this clonotype was seen many times. The V gene is TRBV5-1, the J gene TRBJ2-1, with 11 bases aligning to TRBD2. The CDR3 covers 16 residues. The trim removed 4 bases at V and 5 bases at J, leaving 8 bases unmatched. Germline V gene lookup returns CDR1 SGHRS and CDR2 YFSETQ. The CDR3 DNA reads TGCGCCAGCAGCCGGGCACTAGCGGGGGCTGACAATGAGCAGTTCTTC. Amino acids: CASSRALAGADNEQFF.

This chain links TRBV20-1 with TRBJ1-3; D uncertain. Germline CDR1 is DFQATT and CDR2 is SNEGSKA (reference sequence). V lost 4 bases and J 0 bases, leaving 10 bases between the germline ends. This CDR3 is built from 14 residues. The CDR3 is CSATQRSSGNTIYF. The CDR3, as DNA: TGCAGTGCTACCCAAAGAAGCTCTGGAAACACCATATATTTT.

This clonotype was seen more than once but under ten times. V and J are TRBV20-1 and TRBJ2-2, with D tentatively TRBD2 (6 bases). Trimming left V 0 bases short and J 5 bases short, with 10 bases between. CDR3 length: 14 amino acids. The germline V gene encodes CDR1 DFQATT and CDR2 SNEGSKA (reference sequence). The CDR3 DNA sequence: TGCAGTGCTAGAGATCGGGAGATAACCGGGGAGCTGTTTTTT. Translation gives CSARDREITGELFF.

The V call is TRBV14, the J call TRBJ1-2; D gene uncertain. This CDR3 is 13 amino acids long. CDR1 and CDR2 (germline): SGHDN, FVKESK. Deletions cut 4 bases from V and 7 bases from J, with 13 bases between. The CDR3, as DNA: TGTGCCAGCAGCCTTCGATACTACAGTGGCTACACCTTC. Encoded protein: CASSLRYYSGYTF.

This clonotype was found a few times. V is TRBV15 and J is TRBJ1-1; tentatively, D is TRBD1 (5 bases). Germline V gene sequence: CDR1 LNHNV, CDR2 YYDKDF (reference sequence). Trimming left V 2 bases short and J 3 bases short, with 13 bases between. The CDR3 runs to 15 residues. The CDR3 DNA reads as TGTGCCACCAGCAGATTTAGACAGAGCGACACTGAAGCTTTCTTT. Residues: CATSRFRQSDTEAFF. Full variable domain (missing parts from reference TRBV15 and TRBJ1-1): DAMVIQNPRYQVTQFGKPVTLSCSQTLNHNVMYWYQQKSSQAPKLLFHYYDKDFNNEADTPDNFQSRRPNTSFCFLDIRSPGLGDTAMYLCATSRFRQSDTEAFFGQGTRLTVV.